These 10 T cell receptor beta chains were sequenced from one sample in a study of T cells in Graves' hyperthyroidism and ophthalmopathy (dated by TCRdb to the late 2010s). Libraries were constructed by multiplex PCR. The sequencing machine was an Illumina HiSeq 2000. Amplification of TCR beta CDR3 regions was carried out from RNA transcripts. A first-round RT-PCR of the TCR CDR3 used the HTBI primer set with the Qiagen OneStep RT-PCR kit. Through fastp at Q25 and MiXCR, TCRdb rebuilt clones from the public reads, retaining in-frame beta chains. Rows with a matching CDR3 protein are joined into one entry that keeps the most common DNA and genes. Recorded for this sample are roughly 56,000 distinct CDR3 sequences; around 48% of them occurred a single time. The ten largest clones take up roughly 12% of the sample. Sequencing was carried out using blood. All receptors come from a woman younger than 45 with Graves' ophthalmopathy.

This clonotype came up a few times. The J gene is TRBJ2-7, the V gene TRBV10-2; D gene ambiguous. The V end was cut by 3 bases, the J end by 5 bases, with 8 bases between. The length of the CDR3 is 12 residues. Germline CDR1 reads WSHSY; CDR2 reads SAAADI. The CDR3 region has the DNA TGCGCCAGCAGTGAACAGAGCGACGAGCAGTACTTC. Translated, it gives CASSEQSDEQYF.

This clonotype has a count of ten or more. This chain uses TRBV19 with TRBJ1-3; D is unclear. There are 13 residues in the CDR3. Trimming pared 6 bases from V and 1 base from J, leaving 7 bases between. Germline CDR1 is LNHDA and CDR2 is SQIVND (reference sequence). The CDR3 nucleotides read TGTGCCAGTAGCCTAGGATCTGGAAACACCATATATTTT. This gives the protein CASSLGSGNTIYF.

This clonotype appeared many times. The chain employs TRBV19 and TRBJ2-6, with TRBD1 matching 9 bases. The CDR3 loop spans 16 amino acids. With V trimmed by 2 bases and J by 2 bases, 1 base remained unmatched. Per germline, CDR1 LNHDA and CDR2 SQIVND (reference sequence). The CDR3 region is CASSIRQGAGANVLTF. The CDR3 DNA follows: TGTGCCAGTAGTATACGACAGGGGGCTGGGGCCAACGTCCTGACTTTC.

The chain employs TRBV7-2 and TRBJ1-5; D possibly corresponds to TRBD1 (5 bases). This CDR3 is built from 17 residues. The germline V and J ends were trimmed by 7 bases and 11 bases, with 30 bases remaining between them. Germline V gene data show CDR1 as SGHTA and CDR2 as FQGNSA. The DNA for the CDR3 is TGTGCCAGCACCCTCCCGGGCGTAGCGGGGGTGGAAGAGACCCAGCATTTT. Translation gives CASTLPGVAGVEETQHF.

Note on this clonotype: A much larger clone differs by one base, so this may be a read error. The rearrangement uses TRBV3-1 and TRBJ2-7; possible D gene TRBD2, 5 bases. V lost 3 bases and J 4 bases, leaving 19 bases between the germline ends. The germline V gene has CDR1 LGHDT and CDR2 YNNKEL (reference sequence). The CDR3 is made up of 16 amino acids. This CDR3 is CASSQPGNGRNYEQYF. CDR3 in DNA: TGTGCCAGCAGCCAGCCGGGGAACGGGCGCAATTACGAGCAGTACTTC.

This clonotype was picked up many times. The CDR3 is CASSETGGNTEAFF. In DNA form, the CDR3 reads TGTGCCAGCAGCGAGACAGGGGGGAACACTGAAGCTTTCTTT. The V call is TRBV9, the J call TRBJ1-1; 9 nucleotides align to TRBD1. Germline V gene lookup returns CDR1 SGDLS and CDR2 YYNGEE. This CDR3 has 14 residues. The V segment lost 3 bases and the J segment 1 base; nucleotides outside the gene matches: 1.

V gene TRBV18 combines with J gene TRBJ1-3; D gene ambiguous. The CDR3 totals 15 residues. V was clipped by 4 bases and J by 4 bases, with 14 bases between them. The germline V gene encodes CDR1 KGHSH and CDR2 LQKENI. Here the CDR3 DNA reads TGTGCCAGCTCACATCCATTGAAGTCCGGAAACACCATATATTTT. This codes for CASSHPLKSGNTIYF.

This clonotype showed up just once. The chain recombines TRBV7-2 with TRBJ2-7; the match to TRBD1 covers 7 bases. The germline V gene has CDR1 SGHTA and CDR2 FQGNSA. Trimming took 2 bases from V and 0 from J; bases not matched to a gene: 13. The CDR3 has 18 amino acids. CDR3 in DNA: TGTGCCAGCAGCTTAAACCCTGGGAGACAGGGATACTCCTACGAGCAGTACTTC. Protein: CASSLNPGRQGYSYEQYF.

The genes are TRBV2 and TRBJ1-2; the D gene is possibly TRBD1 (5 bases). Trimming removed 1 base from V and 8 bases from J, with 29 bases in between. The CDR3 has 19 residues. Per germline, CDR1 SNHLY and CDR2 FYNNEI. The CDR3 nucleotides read TGTGCCAGCAGTGAAGGAGACAGCCCGAATGAAAAACTGTTTTTGGGCTACACCTTC. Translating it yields CASSEGDSPNEKLFLGYTF.

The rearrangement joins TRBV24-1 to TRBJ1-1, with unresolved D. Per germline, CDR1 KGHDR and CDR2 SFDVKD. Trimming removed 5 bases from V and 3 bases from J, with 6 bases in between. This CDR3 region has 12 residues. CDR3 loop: CATSGRDTEAFF. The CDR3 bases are TGTGCCACCAGTGGAAGGGACACTGAAGCTTTCTTT.